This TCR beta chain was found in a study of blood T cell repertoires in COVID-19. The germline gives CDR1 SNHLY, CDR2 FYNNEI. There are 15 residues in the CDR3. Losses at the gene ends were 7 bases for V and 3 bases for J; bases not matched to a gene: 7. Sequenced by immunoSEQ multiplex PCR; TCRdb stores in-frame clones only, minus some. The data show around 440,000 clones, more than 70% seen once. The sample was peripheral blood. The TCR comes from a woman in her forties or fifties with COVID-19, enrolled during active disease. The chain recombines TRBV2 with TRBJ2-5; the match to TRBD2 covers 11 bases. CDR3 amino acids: CASTRLLAGEETQYF. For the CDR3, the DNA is TGTGCCAGCACCAGACTACTAGCGGGGGAAGAGACCCAGTACTTC.